This TCR beta chain appears in the sequencing data of a study of neurological immune-mediated disorders. This clonotype appeared many times. From germline, CDR1 is WSHSY and CDR2 SAAADI. With 0 bases removed from V and 5 bases from J, the gap between germline ends came to 8 bases. There are 14 residues in the CDR3. TCRdb reprocessed the 5' RACE reads via MiXCR and lists one record per CDR3 protein. Of some 31,000 distinct CDR3 sequences in the sample, about 4.5% are singletons; the top ten hold 20% to 25%. The chain uses TRBV10-2 and TRBJ1-5; D not certain. The sequence derives from a man between 18 and 29 years old in good health. Sequencing used PBMCs. DNA of the CDR3: TGCGCCAGCAGTGAGTCCGCAGATTATCAGCCCCAGCATTTT. This codes for CASSESADYQPQHF.